This T cell receptor (beta chain) is from a study of CD8+ T cells in alopecia areata. Reverse transcribed after extraction, RNA yielded cDNA as the sequencing template. Some clones are missing from TCRdb's copy, which holds only in-frame ones; the method was immunoSEQ multiplex PCR. This sample yields 200,000 or so clones, of which just over 55% are seen a single time; 4% to 6% belongs to the top ten. The CDR3 extends over 12 amino acids. The V gene lost 1 base and the J gene lost 4 bases, with 4 bases spanning the gap. Germline loops: CDR1 SEHNR, CDR2 FQNEAQ (reference sequence). Sorted out of PBMCs were CD4+ T cells and CD8+ T cells. Comments on this clone: Additional DNA sequences in this sample encode the identical CDR3.

This chain connects TRBV7-9 to TRBJ1-1; unclear D gene. The sample was CD8+ T cells sorted from blood. This receptor was taken from a human donor in good health. CDR3 sequence (DNA): TGTGCCAGCAGCTTAGGGGTCACTGAAGCTTTCTTT. This translates into CASSLGVTEAFF.